Presented here are 18 T cell receptor beta chains from one specimen sequenced in a study of cytomegalovirus exposure and HLA in healthy donors. Researchers ran the PCR with 60 Vbeta and 13 Jbeta primers. The method was immunoSEQ multiplex PCR; TCRdb's version includes in-frame clones alone and lacks a portion of them. The sample lists 150,000 or so clones; more than 60% were seen once. The sequenced sample consisted of PBMCs. The source is a man between 35 and 55 years old in good health and CMV-seropositive.

The chain has TRBV19 and TRBJ2-7; 7 nucleotides line up with TRBD2. The length of the CDR3 is 16 residues. Germline V gene sequence: CDR1 LNHDA, CDR2 SQIVND (reference sequence). Trimming at V came to 1 base and at J to 2 bases, leaving 8 bases not matched to a gene. DNA for the CDR3: TGTGCCAGTAGTATAGGGCTTTCGGGACTACCCTACGAGCAGTACTTC. It encodes CASSIGLSGLPYEQYF.

The V and J genes are TRBV28 and TRBJ1-2, with D tentatively TRBD1 (6 bases). The CDR3 runs to 15 residues. Germline assignment: CDR1 MDHEN and CDR2 SYDVKM. Trimming took 2 bases from V and 6 from J, leaving 16 bases between them. Written as DNA, the CDR3 is TGTGCCAGCAGTTTACCCTCCCGGGGGGCCCATGGCTACACCTTC. It specifies CASSLPSRGAHGYTF.

The chain uses TRBV7-2 and TRBJ1-1; 7 positions match TRBD1. Unmatched junction bases numbered 2, after V lost 1 base and J lost 0 bases. Germline V lookup: CDR1 SGHTA, CDR2 FQGNSA. The CDR3 sequence is 15 residues long. The CDR3 DNA is TGTGCCAGCAGCTTAGGAGGGACAGTGAACACTGAAGCTTTCTTT. It is translated as CASSLGGTVNTEAFF.

This clone was seen once. CDR3 loop: CASSPRSAANTYNEQFF. DNA of the CDR3: TGCGCCAGCAGCCCCCGGAGCGCAGCAAATACCTACAATGAGCAGTTCTTC. The chain couples TRBV5-1 to TRBJ2-1, with no clear D. Looked up from germline, CDR1 is SGHRS and CDR2 is YFSETQ. The CDR3 is 17 amino acids. The germline V and J ends were trimmed by 4 bases and 2 bases, with 19 bases remaining between them.

V usage is TRBV15 and J usage is TRBJ2-1; D not resolved. The germline V and J ends were trimmed by 0 bases and 12 bases, with 12 bases remaining between them. Germline values: CDR1 LNHNV, CDR2 YYDKDF (reference sequence). The CDR3 contains 13 residues. The CDR3 coding sequence is TGTGCCACCAGCAGAGACGCAGGCGCTGGGCAGTTCTTC. It is translated as CATSRDAGAGQFF.

The chain carries TRBV27 and TRBJ1-2, with 11 bases matching TRBD1. There are 16 residues in the CDR3. The V and J ends lost 4 bases and 8 bases, in that order; junction bases with no gene match: 12. Germline CDR1 reads MNHEY; CDR2 reads SMNVEV (reference sequence). The DNA for the CDR3 is TGTGCCAGCAGTTCGACCCGGACAGGGGGCTCGGAGGGCTACACCTTC. Protein: CASSSTRTGGSEGYTF.

The V call is TRBV19, the J call TRBJ2-7, with TRBD2 matching 7 bases. The CDR3 is 15 residues long. The germline V gene has CDR1 LNHDA and CDR2 SQIVND (reference sequence). V lost 5 bases, J lost 3 bases, and 10 bases stayed unmatched. This CDR3 is CASSLREVLYYEQYF. CDR3 nucleotide sequence: TGTGCCAGTAGTCTCCGGGAGGTCCTCTACTACGAGCAGTACTTC. The variable domain in full, completed from reference TRBV19 and TRBJ2-7, reads DGGITQSPKYLFRKEGQNVTLSCEQNLNHDAMYWYRQDPGQGLRLIYYSQIVNDFQKGDIAEGYSVSREKKESFPLTVTSAQKNPTAFYLCASSLREVLYYEQYFGPGTRLTVT.

This clone was seen just once. The chain recombines TRBV2 with TRBJ2-5; 7 nucleotides align to TRBD2. This CDR3 has 13 residues. V gave up 4 bases and J gave up 5 bases; unmatched junction bases: 4. CDR1 is SNHLY, CDR2 FYNNEI, per germline. CDR3 protein: CASSGAGGETQYF. Here the CDR3 DNA reads TGTGCCAGCAGTGGGGCCGGGGGGGAGACCCAGTACTTC.

This clone occurred once. This sequence joins TRBV19 and TRBJ1-1; D remains unclear. From germline, CDR1 is LNHDA and CDR2 SQIVND (reference sequence). CDR3 size: 14 residues. V lost 3 bases to trimming and J lost 8 bases, with 16 bases between them. CDR3 sequence: CASSIEGGAREAFF. As DNA, the CDR3 is TGTGCCAGTAGTATCGAGGGTGGTGCACGCGAAGCTTTCTTT.

This sequence joins TRBV6-6 and TRBJ2-1, with unresolved D. Germline CDR1 reads MNHNY; CDR2 reads SVGAGI (reference sequence). With 0 bases removed from V and 8 bases from J, the gap between germline ends came to 5 bases. The CDR3 contains 12 residues. The chain's CDR3 is CASSYSSDEQFF. In DNA form, the CDR3 reads TGTGCCAGCAGTTACTCGAGCGATGAGCAGTTCTTC.

This rearrangement joins TRBV10-1 to TRBJ2-5; 7 bases map to TRBD1. The CDR3 length is 14 residues. The germline CDR1 and CDR2 sequences are WNHNN and SYGVQD (reference sequence). The V segment lost 2 bases and the J segment 2 bases; nucleotides outside the gene matches: 2. This CDR3 is CASSEGGQQETQYF. Written as DNA, the CDR3 is TGCGCCAGCAGTGAGGGGGGACAGCAAGAGACCCAGTACTTC.

V is TRBV28 and J is TRBJ2-7; 9 positions match TRBD1. The CDR3 consists of 15 residues. Per the germline V gene, CDR1 is MDHEN and CDR2 is SYDVKM. Germline trimming cut 6 bases from V and 5 bases from J; bases unmatched to any gene: 11. The CDR3 DNA sequence: TGTGCCAGCAGCCTTTTACAGGGGGCGCGCGACGAGCAGTACTTC. Translated, it gives CASSLLQGARDEQYF.

This chain connects TRBV5-8 to TRBJ2-7, with 8 bases that match TRBD1. The CDR3 runs 16 residues. Germline CDR1 is SGHTS and CDR2 is YDEGEE. Trimming cost V 2 bases and J 6 bases; bases outside gene matches: 13. CDR3 DNA: TGTGCCAGCAGCTTTGACAGGGGTTTCGGTTACCTCGAGCAGTACTTC. This codes for CASSFDRGFGYLEQYF.

This chain uses TRBV6-1 with TRBJ2-3; 9 nucleotides agree with TRBD2. CDR3 length equals 14 residues. Germline lookup yields CDR1 MNHNS and CDR2 SASEGT. Trimming at V came to 7 bases and at J to 2 bases, leaving 4 bases not matched to a gene. The DNA for the CDR3 is TGTGCCAGCACCACTAGCGGGCACACAGATACGCAGTATTTT. This sequence encodes CASTTSGHTDTQYF.

This chain uses TRBV12-5 with TRBJ2-1; D is perhaps TRBD1 (5 bases). The CDR3 has 14 amino acids. The germline gives CDR1 LGHNT, CDR2 FRNRAP. V was shortened by 5 bases and J by 6 bases, with 14 bases between the two germline ends. For the CDR3, the DNA is TGTGCTAGTGGTCCCTCCCAGGGTGTCAATGAGCAGTTCTTC. Protein product: CASGPSQGVNEQFF. Looking up the rest from reference TRBV12-5 and TRBJ2-1 gives the full variable domain: DARVTQTPRHKVTEMGQEVTMRCQPILGHNTVFWYRQTMMQGLELLAYFRNRAPLDDSGMPKDRFSAEMPDATLATLKIQPSEPRDSAVYFCASGPSQGVNEQFFGPGTRLTVL.

The gene calls are TRBV7-8 and TRBJ2-2; maybe TRBD1 (5 bases). From germline, CDR1 is SGHVS and CDR2 FQNEAQ. CDR3 length equals 13 residues. CDR3 in DNA: TGTGTCGGTAGGCAGGGAAACACCGGGGAGCTGTTTTTT. Translating it yields CVGRQGNTGELFF.

This clone occurred once. This sequence joins TRBV11-2 and TRBJ2-3, with D tentatively TRBD2 (5 bases). The CDR3 spans 16 residues. The germline V and J ends were trimmed by 1 base and 0 bases, with 11 bases remaining between them. CDR1 and CDR2 (germline): SGHAT, FQNNGV. The CDR3 here is CASSLGPGSSTDTQYF. CDR3 DNA sequence: TGTGCCAGCAGCTTAGGTCCGGGATCTAGCACAGATACGCAGTATTTT.

The rearrangement links TRBV6-1 to TRBJ2-2; TRBD2 agrees at 9 bases. Germline CDR1 reads MNHNS; CDR2 reads SASEGT. This CDR3 region has 15 residues. The V and J ends lost 4 bases and 7 bases, in that order; junction bases with no gene match: 7. Written as DNA, the CDR3 is TGTGCCAGCAGTGTTGTAGCGGGAGTAGGCGGGGAGCTGTTTTTT. This translates into CASSVVAGVGGELFF.